The clone carrying this T cell receptor (beta chain) was counted many times. The data were obtained in a study of T-cell reconstitution after alpha-beta-depleted transplantation in children. Preparing the TCRbeta library involved the use of unique molecular identifiers. TCRdb ran MiXCR on the PCR reads and lists one entry per CDR3 protein. The top ten hold less than 15% of the sample, which has over 150,000 distinct CDR3 sequences, more than 9.5% seen once. From germline, CDR1 is DFQATT and CDR2 SNEGSKA (reference sequence). V lost 5 bases and J 1 base, leaving 8 bases between the germline ends. This CDR3 is built from 13 residues.

The receptor comes from a boy aged 2 to 10 with acute myeloid leukemia, due to receive a stem cell transplant. This specimen was PBMCs, taken before TCRalphabeta/CD19-depleted stem cell transplant. The V and J genes are TRBV20-1 and TRBJ2-2; the D gene is possibly TRBD2 (5 bases). The CDR3 protein is CSALDLNTGELFF. The CDR3 bases are TGCAGTGCTTTGGACTTGAACACCGGGGAGCTGTTTTTT.